The rows below give T cell receptor beta chains drawn from one sample of a study of blood T cell repertoires in COVID-19. Clones were read by immunoSEQ multiplex PCR, and TCRdb kept only the in-frame ones, dropping some. In the table there are approximately 84,000 clones, about 77% of which are singletons. What was sequenced was peripheral blood. These receptors were obtained from a human donor in a cohort sampled during active COVID-19. The CDR3 runs from the conserved cysteine through the conserved F or W. Each record gives: J gene, D gene, clone size, V gene, CDR3 DNA, CDR3 protein. A D gene is named only where the DNA matches it firmly. Some rows mark clone size as missing; the rest say once, few, many or name a class of expanded clone.

>TRBJ1-1|NA|NA|TRBV18
TGTGCCAGCTCACCACTTGGGGGGGCGGACACTGAAGCTTTCTTT
CASSPLGGADTEAFF
>TRBJ1-2|NA|NA|TRBV11-2
TGTGCCAGCAGAGCCCTCCCGGTGAACTATGGCTACACCTTC
CASRALPVNYGYTF
>TRBJ2-7|TRBD1|NA|TRBV30
TGTGCCTGGAGGAGGGGGCATCTCGAGCAGTACTTC
CAWRRGHLEQYF
>TRBJ2-1|NA|NA|TRBV19
TGTGCCAGTAGTATAGATAGCGCCTACTCCTACAATGAGCAGTTCTTC
CASSIDSAYSYNEQFF
>TRBJ2-3|TRBD2|once|TRBV4-2
TGTGCCAGCAGCCAAGTGGGACTAGCGGGGCAAGATACGCAGTATTTT
CASSQVGLAGQDTQYF
>TRBJ2-1|NA|NA|TRBV2
TGTGCCAGCAGTGACAGTCCCCTCTCCCAGTTCTTC
CASSDSPLSQFF
>TRBJ1-1|NA|NA|TRBV6-5
TGTGCCAGCAGTTTACGAAGGGACACAATCGCCCATGAAGCTTTCTTT
CASSLRRDTIAHEAFF
>TRBJ2-7|NA|NA|TRBV28
TGTGCCAGCGGCAGCTACGAGCAGTACTTC
CASGSYEQYF
>TRBJ1-5|NA|few|TRBV3-1/TRBV3-2
TGTGCCAGCAGCCTATTCGGCGGGGCCCAGCATTTT
CASSLFGGAQHF
>TRBJ2-2|NA|NA|TRBV11-2
TGTGCCAGCAGCTCGTTTTATGCCGGGGAGCTGTTTTTT
CASSSFYAGELFF
>TRBJ1-3|NA|NA|TRBV7-8
TGTGCCAGCAGCCCTGGTGGCAGCTCTGGAAACACCATATATTTT
CASSPGGSSGNTIYF
>TRBJ2-2|NA|NA|TRBV27
TGTGCCAGCAGCACATTCGGCGGGTTTAACACCGGGGAGCTGTTTTTT
CASSTFGGFNTGELFF
>TRBJ2-1|NA|NA|TRBV15
TGTGCCACCGGGGCGGGAACCTACAATGAGCAGTTCTTC
CATGAGTYNEQFF
>TRBJ1-1|TRBD1|medium-sized|TRBV6-5
TGTGCCAGCAGTTACCAGGGGGTCACTGAAGCTTTCTTT
CASSYQGVTEAFF
>TRBJ2-2|NA|NA|TRBV6-5
TGTGCCAGCAGTTACGGGGGGGCGTCCGGGGAGCTGTTTTTT
CASSYGGASGELFF
>TRBJ2-3|TRBD2|NA|TRBV5-1
TGCGCCAGCAGCTTAGCGGGAGCTTCAGATACGCAGTATTTT
CASSLAGASDTQYF
>TRBJ1-1|NA|few|TRBV28
TGTGCCAGCAGGAGCAGGGGTCCTTCTACTTTCTTT
CASRSRGPSTFF
>TRBJ1-5|NA|NA|TRBV3-1/TRBV3-2
TGTGCCAGCAGCCAAACGGGGTCTCAGCCCCAGCATTTT
CASSQTGSQPQHF
>TRBJ1-3|NA|NA|TRBV2
TGTGCCAGCGATACAGGGAACGAAAACACCATATATTTT
CASDTGNENTIYF
>TRBJ2-2|NA|NA|TRBV10-1
TGCGCCAGCAGTGAAGGGACAGCGGGCACCGGGGAGCTGTTTTTT
CASSEGTAGTGELFF
>TRBJ2-1|TRBD2|few|TRBV7-6
TGTGCCAGCAGCTTAGCGCCAAAGAGACTAGCGGGGATCAATGAGCAGTTCTTC
CASSLAPKRLAGINEQFF
>TRBJ2-7|NA|NA|TRBV6-5
TGTGCCAGCAGGCAACGGGGTGATCCCTGGTACGAGCAGTACTTC
CASRQRGDPWYEQYF
>TRBJ2-3|TRBD2|NA|TRBV11-2
TGTGCCAGCAGCTTAGTTTTTCGGGCTAGCGGGGATACAGATACGCAGTATTTT
CASSLVFRASGDTDTQYF
>TRBJ1-2|TRBD1|NA|TRBV5-4
TGTGCCAGCATCAGCTCAGGGGGCAGGGGAGGCTACACCTTC
CASISSGGRGGYTF
>TRBJ2-7|NA|NA|TRBV18
TGTGCCAGCTCTCCATCTCCAGGGGGGTACGAGCAGTACTTC
CASSPSPGGYEQYF
>TRBJ2-7|TRBD1|NA|TRBV2
TGTGCCAGCAGCGGGGACAGATTATACGAGCAGTACTTC
CASSGDRLYEQYF
>TRBJ2-2|NA|NA|TRBV11-3
TGTGCCAGCAGCTTATTAAACACCGGGGAGCTGTTTTTT
CASSLLNTGELFF
>TRBJ2-3|TRBD2|NA|TRBV28
TGTGCCAGCAGTTTGGGTCGACTAGCGGGAGGCGGCACAGATACGCAGTATTTT
CASSLGRLAGGGTDTQYF
>TRBJ1-2|NA|few|TRBV2
TGTGCCAGCAGTGAAGGGCGGGGTCCGGCCGCGGGCTACACCTTC
CASSEGRGPAAGYTF
>TRBJ2-7|NA|NA|TRBV23-1
TGCGCCACGGAAGGGGCATTTTACGAGCAGTACTTC
CATEGAFYEQYF
>TRBJ2-5|NA|few|TRBV9
TGTGCCAGCAGCGTAGGCAACTATCACCAAGAGACCCAGTACTTC
CASSVGNYHQETQYF
>TRBJ1-2|TRBD1|NA|TRBV28
TGTGCCAGCAGCCTGGGACAGACTAACTATGGCTACACCTTC
CASSLGQTNYGYTF
>TRBJ2-7|NA|NA|TRBV11-2
TGTGCCAGCAGCCGTGAGTTCTACGAGCAGTACTTC
CASSREFYEQYF
>TRBJ2-5|TRBD2|NA|TRBV27
TGTGCCAGCAGCCCCCTAGCGGGAGTGTCGGGAGAGACCCAGTACTTC
CASSPLAGVSGETQYF
>TRBJ2-7|TRBD1|few|TRBV5-6
TGTGCCAGCAGCTTGATGACAGGGCCGTCCTACGAGCAGTACTTC
CASSLMTGPSYEQYF
>TRBJ1-2|NA|NA|TRBV5-5
TGTGCCAGCAGCTATACAACAGGGAAGGGTTATGGCTACACCTTC
CASSYTTGKGYGYTF
>TRBJ2-7|NA|NA|TRBV25-1
TGTGCCAGCAGTGGTCTGCGCGAGCAGTACTTC
CASSGLREQYF
>TRBJ2-7|NA|NA|TRBV7-2
TGTGCCAGCAGCTTAACAGGGATTAGGAGCTCCTACGAGCAGTACTTC
CASSLTGIRSSYEQYF
>TRBJ1-3|NA|NA|TRBV6-6
TGTGCCAGCAGGTCACATCAAGATCGCTCTGGAAACACCATATATTTT
CASRSHQDRSGNTIYF
>TRBJ2-3|TRBD2|NA|TRBV7-2
TGTGCCAGCAGCTTTGGGACTAGCGGGAGTACAGATACGCAGTATTTT
CASSFGTSGSTDTQYF
>TRBJ1-2|NA|NA|TRBV10-3
TGTGCCATCAGTGTTGAACAGCCGTATGGCTACACCTTC
CAISVEQPYGYTF
>TRBJ2-7|NA|NA|TRBV19
TGTGCCAGTAGTCCCGACAGTTACGAGCAGTACTTC
CASSPDSYEQYF
>TRBJ1-1|NA|NA|TRBV10-3
TGTGCCATCAGGGGGAAGCCGGATGACAGCTTCTCTTCGGCTTTCTTT
CAIRGKPDDSFSSAFF
>TRBJ2-1|TRBD2|NA|TRBV10-1
TGCGCCAGCAGTTCCGGGACTAGCCAGAATGAGCAGTTCTTC
CASSSGTSQNEQFF
>TRBJ1-4|NA|once|TRBV6-5
TGTGCCAGCAGTCAGACAGGAGTTACGGGCCAGGGAGAGTTTTTT
CASSQTGVTGQGEFF
>TRBJ1-1|NA|NA|TRBV29-1
TGCAGCGCCTACGACAGGCGGGTTGACACTGAAGCTTTCTTT
CSAYDRRVDTEAFF